Each of the 8 T cell receptor beta chains below was sequenced from the same sample in a study of T cell responses to AZD1222 COVID-19 vaccine. The protocol was immunoSEQ multiplex PCR, while the TCRdb copy is restricted to in-frame clones and leaves out a portion. Of some 110,000 clones in the sample, 90% were seen once. Sequences were derived from peripheral blood, sampled 28 days after the second AZD1222 dose. The receptor set was obtained from an adult who received the AZD1222 COVID-19 vaccine.

The rearrangement links TRBV9 to TRBJ1-6; D gene uncertain. Trimming cost V 0 bases and J 10 bases, with 5 bases left between them. CDR1 SGDLS and CDR2 YYNGEE come from the germline V gene. The CDR3 has 12 amino acids. Written as DNA, the CDR3 is TGTGCCAGCAGCGTAGGAAACTCACCCCTCCACTTT. Its protein is CASSVGNSPLHF.

The V gene is TRBV5-4, the J gene TRBJ1-5, with unresolved D. V lost 0 bases and J 6 bases, leaving 4 bases between the germline ends. The length of the CDR3 is 12 residues. The germline V gene has CDR1 SGHNT and CDR2 YYREEE (reference sequence). DNA of the CDR3: TGTGCCAGCAGCTTGGAAGGTCAGCCCCAGCATTTT. Protein product: CASSLEGQPQHF.

The genes are TRBV7-2 and TRBJ2-6, with a possible D match to TRBD1 (5 bases). The V gene's germline CDR1 is SGHTA and CDR2 FQGNSA. Trimming removed 1 base at V and 0 bases at J, with 7 bases between. The CDR3 loop spans 16 amino acids. DNA of the CDR3: TGTGCCAGCAGCTTAGGGGGCAGCTCTGGGGCCAACGTCCTGACTTTC. Encoded protein: CASSLGGSSGANVLTF.

The chain couples TRBV5-1 to TRBJ1-1; 8 bases align to TRBD1. Germline assignment: CDR1 SGHRS and CDR2 YFSETQ. The trim removed 3 bases at V and 1 base at J, leaving 5 bases unmatched. This CDR3 is built from 15 residues. CDR3 nucleotide sequence: TGCGCCAGCAGCTCCCCCGACAGGGGGAACACTGAAGCTTTCTTT. It codes for CASSSPDRGNTEAFF.

As to this clone: Distinct nucleotide sequences in the sample also encode this CDR3. The chain employs TRBV7-9 and TRBJ2-7; tentative D call: TRBD1 (6 bases). The CDR3 is 13 residues long. V lost 0 bases to trimming and J lost 6 bases, with 9 bases between them. Germline V CDR1 and CDR2: SEHNR, FQNEAQ (reference sequence). CDR3 in amino acids: CASSLAQGPEQYF. The CDR3 nucleotides are TGTGCCAGCAGCTTAGCGCAGGGGCCCGAGCAGTACTTC.

V is TRBV7-2 and J is TRBJ1-5, with D perhaps TRBD1 (5 bases). Per germline, CDR1 SGHTA and CDR2 FQGNSA. The CDR3 covers 14 residues. Trimming removed 5 bases from V and 0 bases from J, with 8 bases in between. CDR3 DNA: TGTGCCAGCAGCCACGACAGTAGCAATCAGCCCCAGCATTTT. As protein: CASSHDSSNQPQHF.

This clone was counted a single time. J is TRBJ1-1 and V is TRBV10-2, with D unresolved. This CDR3 has 16 residues. The germline gives CDR1 WSHSY, CDR2 SAAADI. V lost 1 base and J 4 bases, leaving 16 bases between the germline ends. CDR3 sequence reads: CASSEWEGLVFTEAFF. The DNA of the CDR3 is TGCGCCAGCAGTGAGTGGGAGGGTCTCGTTTTCACTGAAGCTTTCTTT.

The V and J genes are TRBV2 and TRBJ1-5, with D maybe TRBD1 (5 bases). V dropped 7 bases and J dropped 3 bases, with 10 bases sitting between them. Looked up from germline, CDR1 is SNHLY and CDR2 is FYNNEI. The CDR3 is made up of 13 amino acids. The CDR3 region has the DNA TGTGCCAGCATTGCGGGGCCCAATCAGCCCCAGCATTTT. Amino acid sequence: CASIAGPNQPQHF.